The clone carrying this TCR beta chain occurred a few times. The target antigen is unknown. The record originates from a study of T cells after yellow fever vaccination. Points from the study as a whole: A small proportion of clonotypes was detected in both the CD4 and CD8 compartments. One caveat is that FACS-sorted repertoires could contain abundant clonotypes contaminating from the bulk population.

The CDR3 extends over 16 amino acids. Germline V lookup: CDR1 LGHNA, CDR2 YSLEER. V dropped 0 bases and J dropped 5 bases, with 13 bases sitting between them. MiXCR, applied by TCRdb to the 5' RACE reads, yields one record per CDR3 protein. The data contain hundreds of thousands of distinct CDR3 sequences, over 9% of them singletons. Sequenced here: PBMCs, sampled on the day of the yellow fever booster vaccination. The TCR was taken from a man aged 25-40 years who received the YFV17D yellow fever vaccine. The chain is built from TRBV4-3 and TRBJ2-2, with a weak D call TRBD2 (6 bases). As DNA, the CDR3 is TGCGCCAGCAGCCAAGAGGAGGGGTCCTGGACCGGGGAGCTGTTTTTT. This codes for CASSQEEGSWTGELFF.